Following are 7 T cell receptor beta chains from one sample sequenced in a study of T cells expressing NK-cell markers. TCRdb reprocessed the 5' RACE reads, with one entry per CDR3 protein and no DNA. Its listing shows 550,000 to 600,000 distinct CDR3 sequences. The sequencing input was blood T cells: a sorted CD56 or NKG2C T cell subset, CD4+ or CD8+ T cells, or bulk PBMC T cells (not recorded which). These receptors originate from a man aged 18-30 years in good health.

V and J are TRBV12-3 or TRBV12-4 and TRBJ2-5; TCRdb designates TRBD1, a call that cannot be tested without DNA. The CDR3 length is 16 residues. The CDR3: CASSQRTGTYLETQYF.

The chain couples TRBV4-2 to TRBJ2-3; no DNA is available, so the TRBD2 call from TCRdb remains unchecked. The CDR3 totals 16 residues. The germline V gene has CDR1 LGHNA and CDR2 YNFKEQ. This CDR3 is CASSNLAAHPTDTQYF.

The CDR3 loop is CASSLGGRPGGQGYTF. The chain recombines TRBV12-3 or TRBV12-4 with TRBJ1-2. There are 16 residues in the CDR3.

The J gene is TRBJ2-1, the V gene TRBV7-3; TCRdb proposes TRBD2, but this gene call is untestable without DNA. Germline lookup yields CDR1 SGHTA and CDR2 FQGTGA. This CDR3 has 18 amino acids. CDR3 sequence reads: CASSPSPVLAGIYNEQFF.

The chain combines TRBV6-1 with TRBJ2-7; TCRdb's D gene call, TRBD1, goes unchecked for lack of DNA. The CDR3 extends over 17 amino acids. Germline values: CDR1 MNHNS, CDR2 SASEGT. The chain's CDR3 is CASSQYGEQGISYEQYF.

The rearrangement uses TRBV27 and TRBJ2-1. Per germline, CDR1 MNHEY and CDR2 SMNVEV (reference sequence). The CDR3 is 16 amino acids. CDR3 in amino acids: CASSLSIYRTLNEQFF.

CDR3 residues: CASSHHTGQLQETQYF. The rearrangement joins TRBV4-1 to TRBJ2-5; TCRdb returns TRBD1, unconfirmable since there is no DNA. The germline gives CDR1 MGHRA, CDR2 YSYEKL. The CDR3 length is 16 residues.